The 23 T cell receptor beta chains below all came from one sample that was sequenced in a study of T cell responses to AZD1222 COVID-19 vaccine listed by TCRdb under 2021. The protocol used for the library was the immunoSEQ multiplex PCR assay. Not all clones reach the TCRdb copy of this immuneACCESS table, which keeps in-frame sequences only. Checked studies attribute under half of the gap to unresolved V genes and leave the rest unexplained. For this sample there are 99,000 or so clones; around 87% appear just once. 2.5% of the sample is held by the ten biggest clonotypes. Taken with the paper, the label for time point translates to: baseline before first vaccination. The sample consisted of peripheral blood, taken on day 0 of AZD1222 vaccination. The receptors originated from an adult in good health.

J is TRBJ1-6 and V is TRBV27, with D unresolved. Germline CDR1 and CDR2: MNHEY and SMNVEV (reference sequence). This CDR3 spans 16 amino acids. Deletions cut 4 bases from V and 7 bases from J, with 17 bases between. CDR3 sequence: CASSSSPSGWNSPLHF. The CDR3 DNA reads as TGTGCCAGCAGTTCCTCGCCGAGTGGATGGAATTCACCCCTCCACTTT.

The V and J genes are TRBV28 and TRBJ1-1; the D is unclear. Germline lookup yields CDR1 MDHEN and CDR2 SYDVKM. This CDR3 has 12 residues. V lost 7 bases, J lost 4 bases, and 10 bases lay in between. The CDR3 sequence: CASITMGTEAFF. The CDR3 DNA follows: TGTGCCAGCATCACAATGGGCACTGAAGCTTTCTTT.

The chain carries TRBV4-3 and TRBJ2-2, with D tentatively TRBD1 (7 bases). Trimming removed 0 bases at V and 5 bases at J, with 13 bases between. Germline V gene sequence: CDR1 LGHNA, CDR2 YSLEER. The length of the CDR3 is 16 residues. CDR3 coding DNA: TGCGCCAGCAGCCAAGACTGGACAGGAGGGACCGGGGAGCTGTTTTTT. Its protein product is CASSQDWTGGTGELFF.

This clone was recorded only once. The CDR3 region is CASRETGDDRDEQFF. The CDR3 bases are TGTGCCAGCAGGGAAACAGGGGACGACAGGGATGAGCAGTTCTTC. The V gene is TRBV7-8, the J gene TRBJ2-1; TRBD1 matches at 7 bases. The junction had 13 bases not matched to a gene; V was cut back by 6 bases and J by 8 bases. Germline V gene sequence: CDR1 SGHVS, CDR2 FQNEAQ. The CDR3 has 15 amino acids.

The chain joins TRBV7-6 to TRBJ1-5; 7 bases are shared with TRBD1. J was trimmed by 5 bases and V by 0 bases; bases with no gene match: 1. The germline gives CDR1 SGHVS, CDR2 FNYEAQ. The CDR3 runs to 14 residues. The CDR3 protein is CASSLAGTDQPQHF. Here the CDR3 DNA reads TGTGCCAGCAGCTTAGCAGGGACAGATCAGCCCCAGCATTTT.

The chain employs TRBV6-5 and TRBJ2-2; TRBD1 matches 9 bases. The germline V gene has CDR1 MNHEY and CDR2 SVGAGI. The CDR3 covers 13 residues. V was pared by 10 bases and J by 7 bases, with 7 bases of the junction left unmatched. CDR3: CATRQGVIGELFF. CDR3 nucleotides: TGTGCCACACGACAGGGGGTAATCGGGGAGCTGTTTTTT.

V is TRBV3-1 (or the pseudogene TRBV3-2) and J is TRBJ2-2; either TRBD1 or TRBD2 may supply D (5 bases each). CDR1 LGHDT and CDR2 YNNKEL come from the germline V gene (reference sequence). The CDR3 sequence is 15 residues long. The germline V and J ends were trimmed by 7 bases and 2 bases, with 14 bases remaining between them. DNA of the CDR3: TGTGCCAGCACCCCGGGACGGGTTAACACCGGGGAGCTGTTTTTT. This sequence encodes CASTPGRVNTGELFF.

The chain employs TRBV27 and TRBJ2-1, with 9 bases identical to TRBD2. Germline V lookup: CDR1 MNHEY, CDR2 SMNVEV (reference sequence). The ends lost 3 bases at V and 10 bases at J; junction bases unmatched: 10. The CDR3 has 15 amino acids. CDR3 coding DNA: TGTGCCAGCAGTTTGGAAGCGGGAGGTGTATGGGAGCAGTTCTTC. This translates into CASSLEAGGVWEQFF.

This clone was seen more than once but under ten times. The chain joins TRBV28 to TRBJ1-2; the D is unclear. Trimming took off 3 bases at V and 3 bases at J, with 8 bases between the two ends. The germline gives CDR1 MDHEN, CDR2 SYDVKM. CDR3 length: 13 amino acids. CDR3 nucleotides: TGTGCCAGCAGTTTCGTCACATACTATGGCTACACCTTC. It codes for CASSFVTYYGYTF.

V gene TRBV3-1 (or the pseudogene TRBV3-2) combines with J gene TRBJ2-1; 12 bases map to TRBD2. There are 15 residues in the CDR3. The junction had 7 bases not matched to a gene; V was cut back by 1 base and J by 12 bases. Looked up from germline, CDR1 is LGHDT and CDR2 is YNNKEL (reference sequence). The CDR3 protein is CASSQGLAGDVGQFF. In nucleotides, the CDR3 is TGTGCCAGCAGCCAAGGACTAGCGGGGGATGTAGGGCAGTTCTTC.

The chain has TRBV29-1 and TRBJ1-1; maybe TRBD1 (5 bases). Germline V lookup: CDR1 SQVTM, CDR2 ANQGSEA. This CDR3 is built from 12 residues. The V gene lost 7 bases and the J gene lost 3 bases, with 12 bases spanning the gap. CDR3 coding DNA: TGCAGCGCAGGGAGGCGGGACACTGAAGCTTTCTTT. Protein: CSAGRRDTEAFF.

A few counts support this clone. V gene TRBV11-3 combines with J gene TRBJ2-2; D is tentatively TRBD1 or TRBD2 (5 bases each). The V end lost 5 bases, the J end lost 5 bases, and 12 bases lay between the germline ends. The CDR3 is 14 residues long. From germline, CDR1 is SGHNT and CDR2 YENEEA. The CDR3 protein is CASSREGRTGELFF. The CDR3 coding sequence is TGTGCCAGCAGCCGCGAGGGGCGGACCGGGGAGCTGTTTTTT.

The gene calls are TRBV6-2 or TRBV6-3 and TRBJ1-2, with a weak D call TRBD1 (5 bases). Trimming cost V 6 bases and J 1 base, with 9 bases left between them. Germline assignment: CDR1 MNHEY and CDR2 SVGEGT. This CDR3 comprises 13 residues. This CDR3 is CASSQGRNYGYTF. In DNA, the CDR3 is TGTGCCAGCAGCCAGGGACGTAACTATGGCTACACCTTC.

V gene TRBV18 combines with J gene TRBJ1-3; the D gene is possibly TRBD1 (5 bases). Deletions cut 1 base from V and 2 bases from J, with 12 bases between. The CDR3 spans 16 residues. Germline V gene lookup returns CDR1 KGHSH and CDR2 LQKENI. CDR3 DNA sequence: TGTGCCAGCTCACCACAAGGGACGGGGACTGGAAACACCATATATTTT. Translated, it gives CASSPQGTGTGNTIYF.

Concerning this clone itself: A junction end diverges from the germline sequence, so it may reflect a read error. The CDR3 region is CASSLEGTGYTGELFF. The CDR3 nucleotides are TGTGCTAGCAGCTTAGAAGGGACAGGCTACACCGGGGAGCTGTTTTTT. The chain joins TRBV7-7 to TRBJ2-2, with 8 bases that match TRBD1. Germline-derived CDR1 and CDR2 are SSHAT and FNYEAQ (reference sequence). The CDR3 covers 16 residues. Full variable domain (rest looked up from reference TRBV7-7 and TRBJ2-2): GAGVSQSPRYKVTKRGQDVTLRCDPISSHATLYWYQQALGQGPEFLTYFNYEAQPDKSGLPSDRFSAERPEGSISTLTIQRTEQRDSAMYRCASSLEGTGYTGELFFGEGSRLTVL.

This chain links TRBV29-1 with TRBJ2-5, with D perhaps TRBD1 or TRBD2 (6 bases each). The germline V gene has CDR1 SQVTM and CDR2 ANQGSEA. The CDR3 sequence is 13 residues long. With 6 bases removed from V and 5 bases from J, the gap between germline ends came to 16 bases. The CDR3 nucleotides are TGCAGCGTGACGAGGGGGGCCTGGGAGACCCAGTACTTC. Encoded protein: CSVTRGAWETQYF.

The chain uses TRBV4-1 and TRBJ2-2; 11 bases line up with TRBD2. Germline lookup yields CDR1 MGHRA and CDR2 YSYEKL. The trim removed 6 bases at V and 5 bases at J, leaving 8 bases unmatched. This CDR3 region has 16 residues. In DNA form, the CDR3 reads TGCGCCAGCAGGCACATAGCGGGAGGGCGAACCGGGGAGCTGTTTTTT. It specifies CASRHIAGGRTGELFF.

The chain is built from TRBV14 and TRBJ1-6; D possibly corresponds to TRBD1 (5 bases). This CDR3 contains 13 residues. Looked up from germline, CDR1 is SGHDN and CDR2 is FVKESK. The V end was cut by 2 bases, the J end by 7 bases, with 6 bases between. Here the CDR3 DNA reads TGTGCCAGCAGCCAATGGGGGAATTCACCCCTCCACTTT. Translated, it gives CASSQWGNSPLHF.

CDR3 protein: CASSTGQGGNSPLHF. The CDR3 DNA is TGTGCCAGCAGCACAGGACAGGGTGGTAATTCACCCCTCCACTTT. This chain uses TRBV9 with TRBJ1-6, with 8 positions matching TRBD1. Germline CDR1 is SGDLS and CDR2 is YYNGEE. The CDR3 covers 15 residues. J gave up 6 bases and V 4 bases, and 6 bases lay outside the gene matches.

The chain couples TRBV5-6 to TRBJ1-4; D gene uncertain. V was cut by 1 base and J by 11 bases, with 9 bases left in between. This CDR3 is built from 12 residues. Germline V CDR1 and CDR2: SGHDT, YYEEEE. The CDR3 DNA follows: TGTGCCAGCAGCTTGTGGGGAGGGAAACTGTTTTTT. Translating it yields CASSLWGGKLFF.

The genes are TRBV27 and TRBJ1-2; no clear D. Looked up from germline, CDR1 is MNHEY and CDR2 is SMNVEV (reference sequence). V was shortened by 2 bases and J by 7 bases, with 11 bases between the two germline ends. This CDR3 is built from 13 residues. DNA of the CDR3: TGTGCCAGCAGTTTAACCCAGGCGGGTGGCTACACCTTC. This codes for CASSLTQAGGYTF.

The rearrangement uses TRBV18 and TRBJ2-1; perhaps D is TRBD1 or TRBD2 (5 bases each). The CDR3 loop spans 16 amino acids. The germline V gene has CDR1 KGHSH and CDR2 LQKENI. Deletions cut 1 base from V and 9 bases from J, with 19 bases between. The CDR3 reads CASSPQEGTQQGEQFF. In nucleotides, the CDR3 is TGTGCCAGCTCACCACAAGAGGGCACGCAGCAGGGTGAGCAGTTCTTC.

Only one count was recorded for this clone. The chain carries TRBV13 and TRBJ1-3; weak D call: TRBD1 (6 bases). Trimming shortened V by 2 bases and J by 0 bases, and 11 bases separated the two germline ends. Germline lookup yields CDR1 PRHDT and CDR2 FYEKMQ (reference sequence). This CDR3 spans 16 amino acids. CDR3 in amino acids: CASSLRTENSGNTIYF. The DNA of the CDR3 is TGTGCCAGCAGCTTAAGGACAGAAAACTCTGGAAACACCATATATTTT.